A single sample is the source of the 3 T cell receptor beta chains below, sequenced in a study of blood T cell repertoires in COVID-19. TCRdb keeps only in-frame clones here, not all; method: immunoSEQ multiplex PCR. The sample has 20,000 or so clones; around 89% are singletons. The sample consisted of peripheral blood. These receptor sequences come from a woman in her sixties with active COVID-19.

V and J are TRBV5-4 and TRBJ1-2; 8 nucleotides match TRBD1. Per the germline V gene, CDR1 is SGHNT and CDR2 is YYREEE (reference sequence). The CDR3 extends over 15 amino acids. After removal of 5 bases from V and 3 bases from J, the junction contained 9 bases not matched to a gene. The DNA for the CDR3 is TGTGCCAGCAGGTCCCAAGGACAGGGTTACTATGGCTACACCTTC. Its translation is CASRSQGQGYYGYTF.

The chain links TRBV9 to TRBJ2-7, with D maybe TRBD1 (6 bases). V lost 4 bases and J lost 2, with 16 bases in between. The CDR3 covers 15 residues. Per germline, CDR1 SGDLS and CDR2 YYNGEE. The CDR3 region has the DNA TGTGCCAGCAGCACTCGACCAGGGGTTCCCTACGAGCAGTACTTC. Its translation is CASSTRPGVPYEQYF.

CDR3 sequence reads: CASSQNTGGYGYTF. Here the CDR3 DNA reads TGTGCCAGCAGCCAAAACACCGGCGGCTATGGCTACACCTTC. This chain uses TRBV3-1 (or the pseudogene TRBV3-2) with TRBJ1-2; D unresolved. The germline V and J ends were trimmed by 2 bases and 4 bases, with 11 bases remaining between them. CDR1 and CDR2 (germline): LGHDT, YNNKEL (reference sequence). This CDR3 is 14 amino acids long.